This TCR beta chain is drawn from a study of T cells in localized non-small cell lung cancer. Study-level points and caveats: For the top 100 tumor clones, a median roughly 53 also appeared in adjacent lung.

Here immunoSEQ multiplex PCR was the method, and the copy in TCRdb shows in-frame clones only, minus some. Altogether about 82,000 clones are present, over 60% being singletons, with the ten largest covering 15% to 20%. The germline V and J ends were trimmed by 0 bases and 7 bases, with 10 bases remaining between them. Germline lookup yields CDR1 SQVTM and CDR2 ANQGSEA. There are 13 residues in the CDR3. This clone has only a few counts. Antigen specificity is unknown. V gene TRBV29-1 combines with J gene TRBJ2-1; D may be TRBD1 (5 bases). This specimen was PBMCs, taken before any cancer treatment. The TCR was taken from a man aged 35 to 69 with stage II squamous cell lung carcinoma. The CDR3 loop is CSVEETAGNEQFF. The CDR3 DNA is TGCAGCGTTGAAGAGACGGCAGGGAATGAGCAGTTCTTC.